What follows is one TCR beta chain and its context. Its antigen is undetermined. This record comes from a study of shared clonotypes between healthy human individuals. Study findings and constraints: A reduction in generation probabilities was seen for non-shared clonotypes relative to those shared by all four donors.

This table comes from immunoSEQ multiplex PCR, and its TCRdb copy is limited to in-frame clones, with some not included. This sample has 2 million to 2.5 million clones; approximately 96% occur once, and the top ten carry roughly 0.13%. This CDR3 contains 14 residues. Germline V CDR1 and CDR2: MNHEY, SMNVEV (reference sequence). V dropped 3 bases and J dropped 2 bases, with 7 bases sitting between them. The sequence derives from a man between 18 and 29 years old in good health. Sequenced sample: naive CD4+ T cells sorted from blood. The sample's subset: CD45RA+ positively selected. The chain is built from TRBV27 and TRBJ2-2; D uncertain. This chain's CDR3 is CASSLFPNTGELFF. The CDR3 DNA sequence: TGTGCCAGCAGTTTGTTCCCTAACACCGGGGAGCTGTTTTTT.